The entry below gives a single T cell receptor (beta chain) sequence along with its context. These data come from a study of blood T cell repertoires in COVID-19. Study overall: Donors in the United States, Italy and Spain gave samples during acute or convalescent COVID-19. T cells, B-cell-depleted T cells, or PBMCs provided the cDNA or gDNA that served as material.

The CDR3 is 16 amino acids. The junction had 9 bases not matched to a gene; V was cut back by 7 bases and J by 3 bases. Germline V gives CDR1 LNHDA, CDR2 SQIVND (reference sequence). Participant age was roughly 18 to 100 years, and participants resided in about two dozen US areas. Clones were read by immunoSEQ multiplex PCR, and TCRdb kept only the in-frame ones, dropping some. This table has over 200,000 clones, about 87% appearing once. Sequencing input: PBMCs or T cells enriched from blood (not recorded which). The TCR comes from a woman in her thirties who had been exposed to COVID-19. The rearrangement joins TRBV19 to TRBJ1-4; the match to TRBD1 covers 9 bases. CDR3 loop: CASNPTGGSANEKLFF. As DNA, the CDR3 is TGTGCCAGTAACCCGACAGGGGGAAGTGCTAATGAAAAACTGTTTTTT.